What follows is one T cell receptor (beta chain) and its context. Antigen: not known. The record originates from a study of identical twins. Study-wide results and limits: Cord blood beta clonotypes present at high abundance carried fewer insertions; no such pattern appeared in memory repertoires.

There are 17 residues in the CDR3. V shed 2 bases, J shed 0 bases, and the junction held 10 bases outside the gene matches. Germline CDR1 reads SQVTM; CDR2 reads ANQGSEA. Template switching added a universal primer site; cDNA carried unique molecular identifiers. TCRdb used MiXCR to reprocess the 5' RACE reads, holding one entry per CDR3 protein. The table has roughly 1,500,000 distinct CDR3 sequences, around 29% seen once. This rearrangement joins TRBV29-1 to TRBJ2-1, with TRBD2 matching 7 bases. This clonotype originated in a newborn girl in good health. Material: cord blood. CDR3 loop: CSVEIFGREISYNEQFF. DNA for the CDR3: TGCAGCGTTGAAATCTTTGGGCGGGAGATCTCCTACAATGAGCAGTTCTTC.